The rows below give T cell receptor beta chains drawn from one sample of a study of technical replicates of blood from several donors. Profiled with immunoSEQ multiplex PCR; TCRdb holds only in-frame clones, not every one. This table has under 75,000 clones, roughly 94% appearing once. The specimen was T cells isolated from PBMCs. The receptors stem from a human donor in good health. Each CDR3 is given with its conserved first and last residue. Fields, in order: D gene, J gene, clone size, V gene, CDR3 DNA, CDR3 protein. A D gene is named only where the DNA matches it firmly. The listing skips clone size in some rows; elsewhere it reads once, few, many or a size class.

d_call: -; j_call: TRBJ1-2; clone_size: -; v_call: TRBV7-3; cdr3_nt: TGTGCCAGCAGCTTAACGTTAGGGGATGGCTACACCTTC; cdr3_aa: CASSLTLGDGYTF
d_call: -; j_call: TRBJ2-7; clone_size: -; v_call: TRBV29-1; cdr3_nt: TGCAGCGTTGTAAGAGACACAGCCTACGAGCAGTACTTC; cdr3_aa: CSVVRDTAYEQYF
d_call: TRBD1; j_call: TRBJ1-2; clone_size: -; v_call: TRBV9; cdr3_nt: TGTGCCAGCACAAGGACAGGAGATTTGAGCTACACCTTC; cdr3_aa: CASTRTGDLSYTF
d_call: -; j_call: TRBJ1-1; clone_size: -; v_call: TRBV11-2; cdr3_nt: TGTGCCAGCGGGAACCGGGGGAGCACTGAAGCTTTCTTT; cdr3_aa: CASGNRGSTEAFF
d_call: -; j_call: TRBJ2-2; clone_size: -; v_call: TRBV21-1; cdr3_nt: TGTGCCAGCACGTCCCGGGACAGGGGTAAGGACACCGGGGAGCTGTTTTTT; cdr3_aa: CASTSRDRGKDTGELFF
d_call: TRBD2; j_call: TRBJ2-7; clone_size: -; v_call: TRBV28; cdr3_nt: TGTGCCAGCACCCCCGTATGGTGGGAGGGCTACGAGCAGTACTTC; cdr3_aa: CASTPVWWEGYEQYF
d_call: TRBD1; j_call: TRBJ1-5; clone_size: -; v_call: TRBV19; cdr3_nt: TGTGCCAGTAGTATATCTTGGACAGGGACTCAGCCCCAGCATTTT; cdr3_aa: CASSISWTGTQPQHF
d_call: -; j_call: TRBJ1-4; clone_size: -; v_call: TRBV4-1; cdr3_nt: TGCGCCAGCAGCCAGGGACTCCGTTCGAATGAAAAACTGTTTTTT; cdr3_aa: CASSQGLRSNEKLFF
d_call: TRBD1; j_call: TRBJ1-4; clone_size: -; v_call: TRBV19; cdr3_nt: TGTGCCAGTAGTATAGAGGGGGACAGTACCTCTATGAAAAAACTGTTTTTT; cdr3_aa: CASSIEGDSTSMKKLFF
d_call: -; j_call: TRBJ2-3; clone_size: -; v_call: TRBV4-3; cdr3_nt: TGCGCCAGCAGCCAAGCCACTAGTGAACGAGTGGCAGATACGCAGTATTTT; cdr3_aa: CASSQATSERVADTQYF
d_call: TRBD1; j_call: TRBJ2-7; clone_size: once; v_call: TRBV11-3; cdr3_nt: TGTGCCAGCAGCCAAGAAATGACAGGGGGTGCGTACGAGCAGTACTTC; cdr3_aa: CASSQEMTGGAYEQYF
d_call: -; j_call: TRBJ1-5; clone_size: -; v_call: TRBV9; cdr3_nt: TGTGCCAGCAGCGTAGGAGGGGGGGGCAATCAGCCCCAGCATTTT; cdr3_aa: CASSVGGGGNQPQHF
d_call: TRBD1; j_call: TRBJ1-1; clone_size: -; v_call: TRBV7-9; cdr3_nt: TGTGCCAGCAGACGGGGACAGGGTAACACTGAAGCTTTCTTT; cdr3_aa: CASRRGQGNTEAFF
d_call: TRBD1; j_call: TRBJ1-1; clone_size: -; v_call: TRBV7-2; cdr3_nt: TGTGCCAGCAGCTACAGGGGTGGGACTGAAGCTTTCTTT; cdr3_aa: CASSYRGGTEAFF
d_call: -; j_call: TRBJ1-5; clone_size: -; v_call: TRBV7-8; cdr3_nt: TGTGCCAGCACCTCACAGGCGGGGAATCAGCCCCAGCATTTT; cdr3_aa: CASTSQAGNQPQHF
d_call: -; j_call: TRBJ1-4; clone_size: -; v_call: TRBV19; cdr3_nt: TGTGCCAGTAGTAGTACAGGAGCAACTAATGAAAAACTGTTTTTT; cdr3_aa: CASSSTGATNEKLFF
d_call: -; j_call: TRBJ2-1; clone_size: -; v_call: TRBV2; cdr3_nt: TGTGCCAGCAGTGAAGAAGGACTAAGGGCATACAATGAGCAGTTCTTC; cdr3_aa: CASSEEGLRAYNEQFF
d_call: TRBD1; j_call: TRBJ2-7; clone_size: -; v_call: TRBV11-1; cdr3_nt: TGTGCCAGCAGCTTAGTATTCCTGCAGCCGGGACAGGGCTACGAGCAGTACTTC; cdr3_aa: CASSLVFLQPGQGYEQYF
d_call: -; j_call: TRBJ2-7; clone_size: -; v_call: TRBV6-1; cdr3_nt: TGTGCCAGCAGTGAAGCAGGAGGGAACCCCTACGAGCAGTACTTC; cdr3_aa: CASSEAGGNPYEQYF
d_call: TRBD1; j_call: TRBJ2-3; clone_size: -; v_call: TRBV6-1; cdr3_nt: TGTGCCAGCAGTGAAGGGACAGGGCCAGATACGCAGTATTTT; cdr3_aa: CASSEGTGPDTQYF
d_call: TRBD2; j_call: TRBJ2-1; clone_size: -; v_call: TRBV10-1; cdr3_nt: TGCGCCAGCCGAGAGACTAGCGGGACCTACAATGAGCAGTTCTTC; cdr3_aa: CASRETSGTYNEQFF
d_call: TRBD2; j_call: TRBJ2-7; clone_size: -; v_call: TRBV6-5; cdr3_nt: TGTGCCAGCGGGACTAGCGGGAGGAATAGCTACGAGCAGTACTTC; cdr3_aa: CASGTSGRNSYEQYF
d_call: TRBD2; j_call: TRBJ2-7; clone_size: -; v_call: TRBV6-5; cdr3_nt: TGTGCCAGCACCACCCGGACTAGCGGGATCTGGGAGCAGTACTTC; cdr3_aa: CASTTRTSGIWEQYF
d_call: TRBD1; j_call: TRBJ1-5; clone_size: -; v_call: TRBV28; cdr3_nt: TGTGCCAGCAGTCCATCCTATGGACAGGGAAGCAATCAGCCCCAGCATTTT; cdr3_aa: CASSPSYGQGSNQPQHF
d_call: -; j_call: TRBJ1-1; clone_size: -; v_call: TRBV7-2; cdr3_nt: TGTGCCAGCAGCTTTACAGGGAGCTTCGAAGCTTTCTTT; cdr3_aa: CASSFTGSFEAFF
d_call: TRBD1; j_call: TRBJ1-2; clone_size: -; v_call: TRBV5-1; cdr3_nt: TGCGCCAGCAGCTTGGATAGGACAGGGGGTAGCTACTATGGCTACACCTTC; cdr3_aa: CASSLDRTGGSYYGYTF
d_call: -; j_call: TRBJ2-5; clone_size: -; v_call: TRBV2; cdr3_nt: TGTGCCAGCAGTGAACGGCTGGGAGTAAACTCCCAGTACTTC; cdr3_aa: CASSERLGVNSQYF
d_call: TRBD2; j_call: TRBJ2-7; clone_size: few; v_call: TRBV2; cdr3_nt: TGTGCCAGCACGCAGCGGGGAACCTACGAGCAGTACTTC; cdr3_aa: CASTQRGTYEQYF